A single sample is the source of the 15 T cell receptor beta chains below, sequenced in a study of identical twins. Each CDR3 protein gets one entry after TCRdb re-called the 5' RACE reads with MiXCR. The sample holds 400,000 to 500,000 distinct CDR3 sequences; 18% are singletons and the top ten take 12%. The specimen was naive T cells sorted from blood. These receptors all stem from a man aged 50-59 years in good health.

This clonotype occurred a few times. V and J are TRBV3-1 and TRBJ2-2; 8 bases agree with TRBD1. The CDR3 has 17 amino acids. J gave up 5 bases and V 0 bases, and 8 bases lay outside the gene matches. The V gene's germline CDR1 is LGHDT and CDR2 YNNKEL (reference sequence). The CDR3 sequence is CASSQDTGNRGTGELFF. The CDR3 bases are TGTGCCAGCAGCCAAGATACGGGGAACAGGGGGACCGGGGAGCTGTTTTTT.

The CDR3 loop is CAISAGNEQYF. CDR3 DNA: TGTGCCATCAGTGCGGGGAACGAGCAGTACTTC. The rearrangement links TRBV10-3 to TRBJ2-7; D perhaps matches TRBD2 (5 bases). The germline CDR1 and CDR2 sequences are ENHRY and SYGVKD. V was cut by 4 bases and J by 5 bases, with 6 bases left in between. There are 11 residues in the CDR3.

This clonotype occurred many times. The rearrangement joins TRBV20-1 to TRBJ1-2, with D possibly being TRBD1 (5 bases). The CDR3 length is 14 residues. Per germline, CDR1 DFQATT and CDR2 SNEGSKA (reference sequence). The germline V and J ends were trimmed by 5 bases and 0 bases, with 13 bases remaining between them. Here the CDR3 DNA reads TGCAGTGCTCCCCGGGGGACTACTAACTATGGCTACACCTTC. It is translated as CSAPRGTTNYGYTF.

This chain connects TRBV28 to TRBJ1-5; the D is unclear. Trimming removed 7 bases from V and 1 base from J, with 14 bases in between. The CDR3 runs to 15 residues. CDR1 and CDR2 (germline): MDHEN, SYDVKM. This chain's CDR3 is CASTLGLQSNQPQHF. The CDR3 DNA is TGTGCCAGCACCTTGGGTCTCCAAAGCAATCAGCCCCAGCATTTT.

This clonotype was counted between two and nine times. This sequence joins TRBV29-1 and TRBJ2-5, with 9 bases identical to TRBD1. The J segment lost 2 bases and the V segment lost 7 bases, leaving 8 bases of the junction unmatched. The CDR3 sequence is 14 residues long. Germline V gene data show CDR1 as SQVTM and CDR2 as ANQGSEA. In DNA form, the CDR3 reads TGCAGCGGGTACGAGACAGGGGGACAAGAGACCCAGTACTTC. It encodes CSGYETGGQETQYF.

Written as DNA, the CDR3 is TGCAGCGTTGCCGGGAGGGTCAACTTCAATGAGCAGTTCTTC. Encoded protein: CSVAGRVNFNEQFF. This chain connects TRBV29-1 to TRBJ2-1; 8 bases align to TRBD2. Trimming at V came to 4 bases and at J to 6 bases, leaving 8 bases not matched to a gene. The CDR3 spans 14 residues. Looked up from germline, CDR1 is SQVTM and CDR2 is ANQGSEA.

This clonotype has more than one count but fewer than ten. The chain uses TRBV29-1 and TRBJ2-2, with D tentatively TRBD1 (7 bases). Trimming shortened V by 7 bases and J by 5 bases, and 17 bases separated the two germline ends. The CDR3 runs to 14 residues. Germline CDR1 and CDR2: SQVTM and ANQGSEA. The CDR3 sequence: CSGLRGVGTGELFF. The CDR3 nucleotides read TGCAGCGGACTCAGGGGGGTCGGGACCGGGGAGCTGTTTTTT.

This chain links TRBV12-3 or TRBV12-4 with TRBJ1-1; TRBD1 is a possible D gene (6 bases). V shed 5 bases and J shed 5 bases, with 15 bases lying between them. This CDR3 region has 14 residues. The CDR3 loop reads CASSHAGVGTEAFF. Here the CDR3 DNA reads TGTGCCAGCAGTCACGCAGGGGTTGGTACTGAAGCTTTCTTT.

In DNA form, the CDR3 reads TGCAGTGCTAGTTCGGGACAGACCTATGGCTACACCTTC. This sequence encodes CSASSGQTYGYTF. This sequence joins TRBV20-1 and TRBJ1-2, with 7 positions matching TRBD1. The CDR3 length is 13 residues. J was trimmed by 4 bases and V by 3 bases; bases with no gene match: 5. Germline V gene sequence: CDR1 DFQATT, CDR2 SNEGSKA (reference sequence).

The CDR3 DNA follows: TGTGCCAGCAGTTATTCCTTAGAGACCCAGTACTTC. Its protein product is CASSYSLETQYF. The chain recombines TRBV6-2 or TRBV6-3 with TRBJ2-5, with no clear D. Germline V gene lookup returns CDR1 MNHEY and CDR2 SVGEGT. There are 12 residues in the CDR3. Deletions cut 3 bases from V and 4 bases from J, with 6 bases between.

The gene calls are TRBV10-3 and TRBJ2-3; D remains unclear. Germline-derived CDR1 and CDR2 are ENHRY and SYGVKD. The CDR3 spans 13 residues. V shed 4 bases and J shed 0 bases, with 5 bases lying between them. The CDR3, as DNA: TGTGCCATCAGTGGGGGAAGCACAGATACGCAGTATTTT. As protein: CAISGGSTDTQYF.

This clonotype turned up a few times. The chain recombines TRBV4-1 with TRBJ2-7; D is ambiguous. The CDR3 totals 14 residues. Germline V gives CDR1 MGHRA, CDR2 YSYEKL. V lost 0 bases to trimming and J lost 6 bases, with 12 bases between them. This CDR3 reads CASSQEFAIPEQYF. CDR3 in DNA: TGCGCCAGCAGCCAAGAGTTCGCGATCCCCGAGCAGTACTTC.

In this sample, this clonotype turned up many times. This chain joins TRBV20-1 and TRBJ1-5; 7 bases are a match to TRBD1. V shed 6 bases and J 4 bases; nucleotides not matched to a gene: 9. The germline V gene encodes CDR1 DFQATT and CDR2 SNEGSKA (reference sequence). The CDR3 is 14 amino acids. CDR3 sequence reads: CSAAPLDRNQPQHF. CDR3 sequence (DNA): TGCAGTGCCGCCCCCCTGGACAGGAATCAGCCCCAGCATTTT.

This clonotype was detected many times. The CDR3 region has the DNA TGCAGCGTTGAAGTCCTAGCGGGGAAAGAGACCCAGTACTTC. Amino acids: CSVEVLAGKETQYF. V and J are TRBV29-1 and TRBJ2-5; 9 bases map to TRBD2. The trim removed 1 base at V and 3 bases at J, leaving 3 bases unmatched. The CDR3 runs 14 residues. Per germline, CDR1 SQVTM and CDR2 ANQGSEA.

As to this clonotype: An end of the junction does not agree with germline; a read error may underlie this. This rearrangement joins TRBV10-3 to TRBJ2-2, with 10 bases identical to TRBD1. Germline V CDR1 and CDR2: ENHRY, SYGVKD. The CDR3 consists of 13 residues. CDR3 in DNA: TGTGCCATCAAGGGACAGGGGACCGGGGAGGTGTTTTTT. Translation gives CAIKGQGTGEVFF.